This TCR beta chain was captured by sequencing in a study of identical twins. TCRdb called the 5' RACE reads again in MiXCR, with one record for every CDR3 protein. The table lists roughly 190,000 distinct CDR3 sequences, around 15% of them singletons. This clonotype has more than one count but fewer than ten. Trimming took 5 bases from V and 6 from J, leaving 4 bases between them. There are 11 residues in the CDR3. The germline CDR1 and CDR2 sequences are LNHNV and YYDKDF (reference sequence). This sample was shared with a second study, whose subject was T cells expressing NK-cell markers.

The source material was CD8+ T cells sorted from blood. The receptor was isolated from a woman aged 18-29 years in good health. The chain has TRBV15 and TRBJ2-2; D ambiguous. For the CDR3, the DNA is TGTGCCACCAGCCTCTCCGGGGAGCTGTTTTTT. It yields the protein CATSLSGELFF.